The next 5 T cell receptor beta chains were all read from a single sample in a study of CD8 T cells in Susac syndrome. RNA, at roughly 0.45 to 1 ug, was reverse transcribed with random hexamers. TCRdb re-derived calls from the immunoSEQ multiplex PCR reads in MiXCR, one entry per CDR3 protein. The table lists 100,000 to 150,000 distinct CDR3 sequences, around 94% of them singletons. Sequenced: CD8+ T cells from PBMCs. The receptors were sampled from a human donor with Susac syndrome.

This chain connects TRBV29-1 to TRBJ2-7; 7 bases map to TRBD2. Germline-derived CDR1 and CDR2 are SQVTM and ANQGSEA. The CDR3 sequence is 14 residues long. V trimming: 0 bases; J trimming: 0 bases; junction bases outside the gene matches: 2. For the CDR3, the DNA is TGCAGCGTTGAAGAGCGGGAGTCCTCCTACGAGCAGTACTTC. It encodes CSVEERESSYEQYF.

This clonotype was seen once. The chain couples TRBV12-3 or TRBV12-4 to TRBJ2-7; maybe TRBD2 (6 bases). CDR3 length: 12 amino acids. V lost 4 bases, J lost 5 bases, and 9 bases lay in between. CDR3 amino acids: CASSSPGDEQYF. The CDR3 DNA sequence: TGTGCCAGCAGTTCTCCGGGAGACGAGCAGTACTTC.

The chain has TRBV27 and TRBJ2-2; D is undetermined. V gave up 5 bases and J gave up 0 bases, with 4 bases separating them. The CDR3 extends over 13 amino acids. Germline values: CDR1 MNHEY, CDR2 SMNVEV (reference sequence). In DNA, the CDR3 is TGTGCCAGCAGTATAACGAACACCGGGGAGCTGTTTTTT. Translating it yields CASSITNTGELFF.

V is TRBV30 and J is TRBJ2-7; 7 positions agree with TRBD1. Per the germline V gene, CDR1 is GTSNPN and CDR2 is SVGIG (reference sequence). The CDR3 is 14 amino acids. The J segment lost 4 bases and the V segment lost 0 bases, leaving 6 bases of the junction unmatched. The CDR3 sequence is CAWSVRGTAYEQYF. The CDR3 DNA sequence: TGTGCCTGGAGTGTACGTGGGACAGCATACGAGCAGTACTTC.

This chain uses TRBV7-6 with TRBJ1-5; no firm D call. Trimming removed 8 bases at V and 5 bases at J, with 10 bases between. Germline CDR1 and CDR2: SGHVS and FNYEAQ. CDR3 length equals 12 residues. In DNA form, the CDR3 reads TGTGCCAGCGGAAGTACCGATCAGCCCCAGCATTTT. Amino acids: CASGSTDQPQHF.